This TCR beta chain was recovered during a study of control samples from healthy donors and cancer patients. Sequenced by immunoSEQ multiplex PCR; TCRdb stores in-frame clones only, minus some. The sample yields 150,000 or so clones, over 85% seen once. Sequenced: blood. The receptor's source is a woman aged 60-70 years in good health.

The CDR3 protein is CASSLRGVEAFF. Written as DNA, the CDR3 is TGTGCCAGCAGTTTAAGAGGAGTTGAAGCTTTCTTT. The chain couples TRBV28 to TRBJ1-1; no clear D. The CDR3 is 12 residues long. CDR1 is MDHEN and CDR2 is SYDVKM in the germline V gene. Trimming stripped 2 bases from V and 7 bases from J, with 8 bases between. The variable domain in full, with the rest retrieved from reference TRBV28 and TRBJ1-1, is DVKVTQSSRYLVKRTGEKVFLECVQDMDHENMFWYRQDPGLGLRLIYFSYDVKMKEKGDIPEGYSVSREKKERFSLILESASTNQTSMYLCASSLRGVEAFFGQGTRLTVV.